This T cell receptor (beta chain) was captured by sequencing in a study of cytomegalovirus exposure and HLA in healthy donors. Study-level points and caveats: In a later analysis, HLA-C alleles had the fewest associated TCRs, DRB1 alleles the most.

The germline gives CDR1 SGHTA, CDR2 FQGNSA. The CDR3 contains 14 residues. Points on this clone: Its specificity is unknown.

The PCR contained 60 Vbeta and 13 Jbeta primers. Measured with immunoSEQ multiplex PCR; TCRdb has only the in-frame clones, and not every one. The sample includes around 170,000 clones, approximately 80% of them seen just once. The source of this sequence is a woman in her forties or fifties in good health and CMV-seropositive. The chain couples TRBV7-2 to TRBJ2-5, with 11 bases identical to TRBD2. The closer fit of TRBJ2-7 to the DNA end suggests the J call may be wrong. Sequenced input: PBMCs. CDR3 DNA: TGTGCCAGCAGCTTCGGACTAGCGGGCGGCGAGCAGTACTTC. Translation gives CASSFGLAGGEQYF.